Following are 28 T cell receptor beta chains from one sample sequenced in a study of CD8+ T cells in alopecia areata. Treatment described: oral pan-JAK inhibitor, 5-10 mg twice daily. It was cDNA, reverse transcribed from extracted RNA, that served as the sequencing template. This table comes from immunoSEQ multiplex PCR, and its TCRdb copy is limited to in-frame clones, with some not included. The table lists about 290,000 clones, nearly 60% of them singletons. The input for sequencing was CD4+ T cells sorted from blood, taken at week 24, from a patient treated with tofacitinib. The receptors originated from a human donor with alopecia areata.

The chain couples TRBV20-1 to TRBJ1-1; D gene uncertain. The germline V gene has CDR1 DFQATT and CDR2 SNEGSKA (reference sequence). The CDR3 has 11 amino acids. Trimming left V 3 bases short and J 8 bases short, with 10 bases between. This CDR3 reads CSASPAFEAFF. CDR3 coding DNA: TGCAGTGCTAGCCCCGCGTTCGAAGCTTTCTTT.

The V call is TRBV6-5, the J call TRBJ2-7; no definite D call. The CDR3 extends over 14 amino acids. Trimming removed 4 bases at V and 2 bases at J, with 12 bases between. The germline V gene has CDR1 MNHEY and CDR2 SVGAGI. For the CDR3, the DNA is TGTGCCAGCAGTTCAGCAGGCGATACCTACGAGCAGTACTTC. Translation: CASSSAGDTYEQYF.

The chain links TRBV4-3 to TRBJ2-2; a possible D gene is TRBD1 (5 bases). This CDR3 has 14 residues. Germline V gene sequence: CDR1 LGHNA, CDR2 YSLEER. V lost 2 bases, J lost 7 bases, and 11 bases lay in between. CDR3: CASSQNQGGGELFF. The DNA of the CDR3 is TGCGCCAGCAGCCAAAATCAGGGTGGCGGGGAGCTGTTTTTT.

The rearrangement links TRBV5-1 to TRBJ1-1; maybe TRBD1 (6 bases). V lost 9 bases to trimming and J lost 1 base, with 16 bases between them. The length of the CDR3 is 14 residues. The germline V gene has CDR1 SGHRS and CDR2 YFSETQ. The CDR3 bases are TGCGCCACCAGAGGGGGACCGCCGAACACTGAAGCTTTCTTT. This translates into CATRGGPPNTEAFF.

The chain carries TRBV30 and TRBJ2-3; D possibly corresponds to TRBD2 (6 bases). The germline gives CDR1 GTSNPN, CDR2 SVGIG (reference sequence). The CDR3 length is 12 residues. This CDR3 reads CAFSGNTDTQYF. The CDR3 nucleotides are TGTGCGTTTAGCGGAAACACAGATACGCAGTATTTT.

This chain connects TRBV27 to TRBJ2-5; the D is unclear. The CDR3 spans 12 residues. The ends were cut back, 11 bases at V and 4 bases at J, with 14 bases in the middle. The V gene's germline CDR1 is MNHEY and CDR2 SMNVEV (reference sequence). CDR3 bases: TGTGCCCTTTTCGGGTTCAGAGAGACCCAGTACTTC. Residues: CALFGFRETQYF.

This sequence joins TRBV7-9 and TRBJ1-1; D possibly corresponds to TRBD1 (5 bases). Germline loops: CDR1 SEHNR, CDR2 FQNEAQ (reference sequence). V was cut by 5 bases and J by 6 bases, with 16 bases left in between. The CDR3 totals 14 residues. Here the CDR3 reads CASSLQGALPEAFF. DNA of the CDR3: TGTGCCAGCAGCCTGCAGGGAGCCCTACCTGAAGCTTTCTTT.

V is TRBV7-2 and J is TRBJ2-5; D not resolved. In germline, CDR1 is SGHTA, CDR2 FQGNSA. The V gene lost 3 bases and the J gene lost 5 bases, with 7 bases spanning the gap. The CDR3 covers 12 residues. The DNA for the CDR3 is TGTGCCAGCAGCTTCGGCATGGAGACCCAGTACTTC. Translated, it gives CASSFGMETQYF.

This clone has a handful of counts. The gene calls are TRBV11-2 and TRBJ2-5; D perhaps matches TRBD1 (5 bases). Trimming stripped 2 bases from V and 2 bases from J, with 15 bases between. The V gene's germline CDR1 is SGHAT and CDR2 FQNNGV. The CDR3 is 16 amino acids. The CDR3 DNA reads as TGTGCCAGCAGCTTAAAAATGGGCAGGACACAAGAGACCCAGTACTTC. Its translation is CASSLKMGRTQETQYF.

This chain links TRBV7-9 with TRBJ1-5; D is unresolved. Trimming took 3 bases from V and 0 from J, leaving 6 bases between them. From germline, CDR1 is SEHNR and CDR2 FQNEAQ (reference sequence). There are 14 residues in the CDR3. CDR3 sequence (DNA): TGTGCCAGCAGCTTGGACGGTAGCAATCAGCCCCAGCATTTT. It encodes CASSLDGSNQPQHF.

This clone was counted a few times. J is TRBJ1-1 and V is TRBV29-1; 9 nucleotides line up with TRBD1. CDR3 length: 12 residues. The V segment lost 7 bases and the J segment 11 bases; nucleotides outside the gene matches: 11. Per the germline V gene, CDR1 is SQVTM and CDR2 is ANQGSEA. CDR3: CSAGTGTGGAFF. CDR3 in DNA: TGCAGCGCTGGGACAGGGACAGGCGGCGCTTTCTTT.

The chain recombines TRBV29-1 with TRBJ1-2; possibly TRBD1 for D (5 bases). This CDR3 contains 13 residues. CDR1 is SQVTM, CDR2 ANQGSEA, per germline. V was trimmed by 7 bases and J by 2 bases, leaving 14 bases between them. CDR3 DNA sequence: TGCAGCGCTCGGGCAGGGTTCAACTATGGCTACACCTTC. Translated: CSARAGFNYGYTF.

This clone has just a few counts. The V gene is TRBV28, the J gene TRBJ2-4; 7 nucleotides match TRBD1. With 7 bases clipped from V and 7 bases from J, the junction kept 7 bases outside the gene matches. The CDR3 runs to 13 residues. CDR1 and CDR2 (germline): MDHEN, SYDVKM. CDR3 bases: TGTGCCAGCAAGACAGGGATGCAGAACATTCAGTACTTC. This gives the protein CASKTGMQNIQYF.

This clone was counted between two and nine times. This chain joins TRBV30 and TRBJ1-2; no clear D gene. Trimming removed 4 bases from V and 8 bases from J, with 20 bases in between. Germline CDR1 is GTSNPN and CDR2 is SVGIG (reference sequence). CDR3 length equals 14 residues. In nucleotides, the CDR3 is TGTGCCTGGAAACTCGGTTGGGCATTCGAAGGCTACACCTTC. Translated: CAWKLGWAFEGYTF.

This rearrangement joins TRBV10-3 to TRBJ2-5; D call uncertain. CDR3 length: 13 amino acids. The germline V gene has CDR1 ENHRY and CDR2 SYGVKD. Deletions cut 3 bases from V and 2 bases from J, with 7 bases between. Here the CDR3 DNA reads TGTGCCATCAGTGATGGCAGACAAGAGACCCAGTACTTC. It is translated as CAISDGRQETQYF.

The chain has TRBV5-6 and TRBJ2-1, with D tentatively TRBD2 (6 bases). Deletions cut 4 bases from V and 0 bases from J, with 17 bases between. This CDR3 contains 17 residues. In germline, CDR1 is SGHDT, CDR2 YYEEEE. The DNA of the CDR3 is TGTGCCAGCAGCCTCCACGGGGACTCGAGCTCCTACAATGAGCAGTTCTTC. Its translation is CASSLHGDSSSYNEQFF.

The rearrangement links TRBV7-2 to TRBJ2-3; D is undetermined. V gave up 3 bases and J gave up 1 base, with 8 bases separating them. The CDR3 length is 14 residues. Germline assignment: CDR1 SGHTA and CDR2 FQGNSA. In nucleotides, the CDR3 is TGTGCCAGCAGCTTTAATTATCGCACAGATACGCAGTATTTT. Translated: CASSFNYRTDTQYF.

This clone was observed a handful of times. The CDR3 is CASSFSSSSYNSPLHF. The DNA of the CDR3 is TGTGCCAGCAGTTTTTCCTCAAGCTCCTATAATTCACCCCTCCACTTT. V is TRBV6-5 and J is TRBJ1-6; D remains unclear. Between the trimmed V and J ends, which lost 4 bases and 0 bases, there was a span of 10 bases. This CDR3 comprises 16 residues. In germline, CDR1 is MNHEY, CDR2 SVGAGI.

J is TRBJ2-5 and V is TRBV6-6; 7 nucleotides match TRBD1. This CDR3 contains 14 residues. Trimming at V came to 0 bases and at J to 5 bases, leaving 3 bases not matched to a gene. Germline V gives CDR1 MNHNY, CDR2 SVGAGI (reference sequence). CDR3 amino acids: CASSYSSRGETQYF. The DNA for the CDR3 is TGTGCCAGCAGTTACTCGAGCAGGGGGGAGACCCAGTACTTC.

The J gene is TRBJ1-4, the V gene TRBV6-5, with D possibly TRBD1 on 6 matching bases. The V end lost 6 bases, the J end lost 3 bases, and 11 bases lay between the germline ends. The germline V gene encodes CDR1 MNHEY and CDR2 SVGAGI. The CDR3 spans 14 residues. The CDR3 reads CASRGGVANEKLFF. DNA for the CDR3: TGTGCCAGCAGAGGGGGGGTAGCTAATGAAAAACTGTTTTTT.

CDR3 region: CAWSDGQRSSYNEQFF. The CDR3 DNA is TGTGCCTGGAGTGACGGGCAGCGAAGCTCCTACAATGAGCAGTTCTTC. This chain uses TRBV30 with TRBJ2-1; D is unresolved. Germline assignment: CDR1 GTSNPN and CDR2 SVGIG (reference sequence). The CDR3 extends over 16 amino acids. V was clipped by 1 base and J by 0 bases, with 13 bases between them.

V usage is TRBV5-1 and J usage is TRBJ2-7; perhaps TRBD1 as D (5 bases). CDR3 size: 16 residues. Trimming removed 4 bases at V and 2 bases at J, with 19 bases between. CDR1 is SGHRS, CDR2 YFSETQ, per germline. The DNA for the CDR3 is TGCGCCAGCAGCCCGAAGGGGAAGTCGGAGACCTACGAGCAGTACTTC. Its translation is CASSPKGKSETYEQYF. Variable domain in full (rest from reference TRBV5-1 and TRBJ2-7): KAGVTQTPRYLIKTRGQQVTLSCSPISGHRSVSWYQQTPGQGLQFLFEYFSETQRNKGNFPGRFSGRQFSNSRSEMNVSTLELGDSALYLCASSPKGKSETYEQYFGPGTRLTVT.

CDR3 sequence reads: CACTPLSGANYGYTF. The CDR3 DNA sequence: TGTGCCTGTACCCCCCTGTCAGGCGCTAACTATGGCTACACCTTC. This chain links TRBV30 with TRBJ1-2; no definite D call. There are 15 residues in the CDR3. V was clipped by 6 bases and J by 0 bases, with 17 bases between them. Germline V gene sequence: CDR1 GTSNPN, CDR2 SVGIG (reference sequence).

V gene TRBV27 combines with J gene TRBJ2-5, with TRBD1 matching over 8 bases. Germline lookup yields CDR1 MNHEY and CDR2 SMNVEV (reference sequence). The CDR3 totals 16 residues. J was trimmed by 5 bases and V by 0 bases; bases with no gene match: 8. Here the CDR3 DNA reads TGTGCCAGCAGTTTATCGAGTACAGGGGGAAGGGAGACCCAGTACTTC. Amino acid sequence: CASSLSSTGGRETQYF.

This clone was counted a single time. The chain carries TRBV7-8 and TRBJ1-1; D not certain. Germline loops: CDR1 SGHVS, CDR2 FQNEAQ. CDR3 length: 13 residues. Trimming shortened V by 4 bases and J by 4 bases, and 10 bases separated the two germline ends. CDR3 region: CASSSTRGTEAFF. CDR3 coding DNA: TGTGCCAGCAGCTCCACTCGTGGCACTGAAGCTTTCTTT.

This clone was counted a single time. The rearrangement joins TRBV28 to TRBJ1-5; tentative D call: TRBD1 (5 bases). The CDR3 is 13 amino acids. The germline V gene has CDR1 MDHEN and CDR2 SYDVKM. V was cut by 5 bases and J by 7 bases, with 12 bases left in between. The CDR3 nucleotides are TGTGCCAGCAGTCGCGGACATAGCCAGCCCCAGCATTTT. This gives the protein CASSRGHSQPQHF.

The rearrangement joins TRBV11-2 to TRBJ1-1; no clear D gene. The CDR3 runs to 15 residues. V lost 1 base to trimming and J lost 1 base, with 10 bases between them. The germline V gene encodes CDR1 SGHAT and CDR2 FQNNGV. This chain's CDR3 is CASSLVGGGNTEAFF. Here the CDR3 DNA reads TGTGCCAGCAGCTTAGTGGGCGGAGGGAACACTGAAGCTTTCTTT. The variable domain in full, with the rest retrieved from reference TRBV11-2 and TRBJ1-1, is EAGVAQSPRYKIIEKRQSVAFWCNPISGHATLYWYQQILGQGPKLLIQFQNNGVVDDSQLPKDRFSAERLKGVDSTLKIQPAKLEDSAVYLCASSLVGGGNTEAFFGQGTRLTVV.

The rearrangement links TRBV29-1 to TRBJ2-5; 8 bases match TRBD1. The CDR3 is 12 residues long. The germline V gene encodes CDR1 SQVTM and CDR2 ANQGSEA. The V and J ends lost 5 bases and 5 bases, in that order; junction bases with no gene match: 4. For the CDR3, the DNA is TGCAGCGTTTCAGGGGGCCGGGAGACCCAGTACTTC. It codes for CSVSGGRETQYF.